This TCR beta chain was recovered during a study of human CD8 memory T cell subsets. TPEX denoted exhausted-like, CCR7+ PD-1+ TIGIT+ early memory CD8+ T cells. A negative magnetic separation step was used to enrich total CD8+ T cells. Extraction of RNA, which was performed with an RNeasy Mini Kit, drew on duplicate vials of some 150,000 sorted CD8+ T cells per subset. The CDR3 contains 16 residues. Germline V CDR1 and CDR2: SGDLS, YYNGEE. Researchers made TCR beta libraries via UMI-labeled 5' RACE. After re-calling the 5' RACE reads, TCRdb lists one entry per CDR3 protein, DNA absent. This listing includes approximately 10,000 distinct CDR3 sequences.

Sequences were obtained from CD8+ T cells from PBMCs. V gene TRBV9 combines with J gene TRBJ2-2; as DNA is missing, the TRBD2 call by TCRdb cannot be tested. This TCR came from a human donor in good health. The CDR3 reads CASSPVSGPGTGELFF.